This T cell receptor (beta chain) was captured by sequencing in a study of T cells after yellow fever vaccination (dated by TCRdb to about 2019). For context, the study as a whole: The SMART-Seq v4 Ultra Low Input RNA kit was used to prepare libraries from fractions with low cell numbers. To track T-cell clones before and after primary and booster YFV17D yellow fever vaccination, bulk TCR alpha and beta repertoires were sequenced longitudinally. The cohort comprised two healthy male donors, one aged 18 to 29 and one aged 30 to 40 years. Blood samples were taken at several timepoints before and after primary and secondary immunization, and bulk PBMC replicates and cell subsets were isolated.

The instrument was an Illumina NovaSeq 6000. TCR cDNA was synthesized by 5'RACE template switching, through which a universal primer site and unique molecular identifiers were introduced. cDNA synthesis was primed from both the TCR alpha and TCR beta constant segments. Library amplification used two PCR steps, and the second PCR step added sample barcodes and sequencing adapters. Sequencing of libraries was performed on Illumina HiSeq 2500 (2x100 bp) or NovaSeq (2x150 bp). In the source study's methods: MIGEC was used to demultiplex reads and collapse the reads into UMI consensus sequences, and MiXCR was used for V(D)J alignment. Clonotypes responding to the vaccine were identified with edgeR on replicate PBMC samples, with the criteria of FDR below 0.01 and a log2 fold change above 5 up to day 15. Each bulk clonotype received a CD4 or CD8 identity based on whether the sequenced CD4 or CD8 repertoire contained that clonotype at higher abundance. In TCRdb, the public reads were trimmed at Q25 with fastp and aligned with MiXCR, with productive beta chains retained. CDR3 protein duplicates are merged, each entry listing the most common genes and DNA. The V and J calls reflect TCRdb's pipeline rather than the authors' work. Present in this sample are some 320,000 distinct CDR3 sequences, about 10% of which were seen just once. The ten largest make up less than 3.5% of the sample.

A word on this clonotype: Its antigen target is currently unknown. Within one base of it there is no much larger clone, and no base qualities were kept.

The treatment or condition label, as the study defines it: live attenuated yellow fever vaccine strain. A standard Ficoll-Paque protocol was used to isolate PBMCs from peripheral blood. Dynabeads CD4 and CD8 positive selection kits were used to isolate the CD4 and CD8 T-cell fractions. TriZol was used to extract RNA from bulk PBMCs, CD4 and CD8 fractions, and dextramer-positive and dextramer-negative fractions. Overall study results and their limits: The secondary T-cell response was weaker than the primary response but faster, peaking on day 5 instead of day 15. A small share of clonotypes occurred in both CD4 and CD8 compartments, likely arising from convergent recombination. Because abundant contaminating clonotypes from the bulk population could be contained in FACS-sorted repertoires, computational filtering was required. Most clones expanded after primary vaccination (around 96% of CD4 and 88% of CD8) were re-detected after the booster, suggesting that broad memory maintenance occurred. Because the study included only two donors, the extent to which the findings can be generalized is limited.

Ends trimmed: V by 5 bases, J by 3 bases; bases unmatched to a gene: 5. The CDR3 contains 15 residues, cysteine and phenylalanine counted. The DNA shown is the 45-base CDR3, in frame from base 1. From a lookup of the germline V gene, CDR1 and CDR2 are SGHDT and YYEEEE. The V and J segments used are TRBV5-6 and TRBJ1-6, with TRBD1 identical over 7 junction bases. The specimen was CD4+ T cells sorted from PBMCs, collected 45 days after the yellow fever booster vaccination. The receptor was derived from a man between 18 and 29 years old who received the YFV17D yellow fever vaccine. The DNA is as follows: TGTGCCAGCAGTCGTGACAGGGTCTATAATTCACCCCTCCACTTT. It codes for CASSRDRVYNSPLHF.